This TCR beta chain is drawn from a study of cytomegalovirus exposure and HLA in healthy donors. Looked up from germline, CDR1 is MNHNS and CDR2 is SASEGT. This CDR3 region has 15 residues. TCRdb keeps only in-frame clones here, not all; method: immunoSEQ multiplex PCR. The sample consists of about 44,000 clones, approximately 94% of them appearing once. With regard to this clone: Antigen specificity is unknown.

Broader study findings: It was confirmed in vitro that a few of the CMV-associated chains were specific for CMV antigens. While the bulk of TCR sequences proved rare, some public TCRs turned up in many donors. The listing of fewer than 200 TCR beta chains classed them as cytomegalovirus-associated.

Separate from the approximately 700-subject first cohort was the approximately 130-subject validation cohort, to which the donors belonged. The receptor was derived from a woman between 18 and 29 years old in good health and CMV-seronegative. Sequencing was carried out using PBMCs. The chain joins TRBV6-1 to TRBJ2-1; a weak D match, TRBD2 (6 bases). The CDR3 loop reads CASAEGSPSYNEQFF. CDR3 nucleotide sequence: TGTGCTAGCGCGGAGGGCTCACCATCCTACAATGAGCAGTTCTTC.